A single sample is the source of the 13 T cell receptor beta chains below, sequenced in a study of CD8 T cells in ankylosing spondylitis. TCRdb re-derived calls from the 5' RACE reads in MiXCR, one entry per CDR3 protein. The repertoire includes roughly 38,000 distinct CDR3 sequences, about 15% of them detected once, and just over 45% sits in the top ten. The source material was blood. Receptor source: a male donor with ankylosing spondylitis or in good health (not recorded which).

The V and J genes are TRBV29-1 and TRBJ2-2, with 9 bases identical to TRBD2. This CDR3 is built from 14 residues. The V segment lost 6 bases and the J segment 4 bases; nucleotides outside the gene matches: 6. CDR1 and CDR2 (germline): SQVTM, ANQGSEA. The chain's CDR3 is CSVYPSGTTGELFF. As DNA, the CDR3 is TGCAGCGTCTACCCTAGCGGGACCACCGGGGAGCTGTTTTTT.

The chain's CDR3 is CASSQALGGAYNEQFF. The CDR3 DNA reads TGCGCCAGCAGCCAAGCGTTAGGGGGGGCCTACAATGAGCAGTTCTTC. V and J are TRBV4-3 and TRBJ2-1; D is possibly TRBD2 (7 bases). The CDR3 totals 16 residues. Trimming stripped 1 base from V and 2 bases from J, with 12 bases between. The germline CDR1 and CDR2 sequences are LGHNA and YSLEER.

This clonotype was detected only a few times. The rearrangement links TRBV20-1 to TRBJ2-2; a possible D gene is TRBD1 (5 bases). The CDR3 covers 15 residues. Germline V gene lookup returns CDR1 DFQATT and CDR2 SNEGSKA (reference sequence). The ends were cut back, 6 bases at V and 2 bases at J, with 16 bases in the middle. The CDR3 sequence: CSAPTNRGNTGELFF. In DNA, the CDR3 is TGCAGTGCCCCCACAAATAGGGGAAACACCGGGGAGCTGTTTTTT.

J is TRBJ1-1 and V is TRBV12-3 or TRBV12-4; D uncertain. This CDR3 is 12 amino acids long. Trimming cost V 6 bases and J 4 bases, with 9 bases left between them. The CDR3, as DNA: TGTGCCAGCAGCCCCCGGGGCACTGAAGCTTTCTTT. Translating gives CASSPRGTEAFF.

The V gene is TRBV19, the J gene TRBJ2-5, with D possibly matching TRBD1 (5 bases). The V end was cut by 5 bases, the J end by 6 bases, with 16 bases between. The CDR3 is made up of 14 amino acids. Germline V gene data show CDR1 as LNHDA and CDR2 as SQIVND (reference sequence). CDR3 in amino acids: CASSPQGASKTQYF. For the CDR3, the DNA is TGTGCCAGTAGTCCCCAAGGGGCAAGCAAGACCCAGTACTTC.

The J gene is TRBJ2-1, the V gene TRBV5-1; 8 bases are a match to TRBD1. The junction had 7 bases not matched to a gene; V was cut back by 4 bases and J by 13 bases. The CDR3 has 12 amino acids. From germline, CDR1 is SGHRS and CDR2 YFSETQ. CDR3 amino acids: CASSIRTGSQFF. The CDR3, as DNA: TGCGCCAGCAGCATCCGGACAGGGTCACAGTTCTTC.

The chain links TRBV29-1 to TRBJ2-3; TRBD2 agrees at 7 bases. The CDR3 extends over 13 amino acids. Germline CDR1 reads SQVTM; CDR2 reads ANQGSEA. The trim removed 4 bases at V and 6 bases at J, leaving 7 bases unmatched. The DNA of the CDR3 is TGCAGCGTTGGCTTAATGGGGGGGGATACGCAGTATTTT. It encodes CSVGLMGGDTQYF.

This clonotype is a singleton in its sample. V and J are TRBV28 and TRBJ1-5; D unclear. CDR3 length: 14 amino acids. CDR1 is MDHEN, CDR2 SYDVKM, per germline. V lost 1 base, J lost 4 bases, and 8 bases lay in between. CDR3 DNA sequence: TGTGCCAGCAGTTTATACACGGTTAATCAGCCCCAGCATTTT. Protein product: CASSLYTVNQPQHF. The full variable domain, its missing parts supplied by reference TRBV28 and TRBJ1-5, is DVKVTQSSRYLVKRTGEKVFLECVQDMDHENMFWYRQDPGLGLRLIYFSYDVKMKEKGDIPEGYSVSREKKERFSLILESASTNQTSMYLCASSLYTVNQPQHFGDGTRLSIL.

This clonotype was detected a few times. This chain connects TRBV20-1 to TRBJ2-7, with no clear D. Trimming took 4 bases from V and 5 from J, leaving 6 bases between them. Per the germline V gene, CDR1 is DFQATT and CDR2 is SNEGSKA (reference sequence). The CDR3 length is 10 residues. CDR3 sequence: CSATYDEQYF. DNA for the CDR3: TGCAGTGCTACCTACGACGAGCAGTACTTC.

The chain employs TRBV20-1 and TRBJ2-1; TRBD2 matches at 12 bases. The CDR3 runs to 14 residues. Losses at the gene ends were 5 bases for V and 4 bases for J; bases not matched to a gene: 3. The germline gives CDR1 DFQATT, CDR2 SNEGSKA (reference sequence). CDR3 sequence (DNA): TGCAGTGCTCTGACTAGCGGGGGATACAATGAGCAGTTCTTC. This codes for CSALTSGGYNEQFF.

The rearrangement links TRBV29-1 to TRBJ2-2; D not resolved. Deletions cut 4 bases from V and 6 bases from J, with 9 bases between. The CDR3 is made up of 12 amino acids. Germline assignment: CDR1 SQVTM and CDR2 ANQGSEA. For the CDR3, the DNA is TGCAGCGTTGTAAGGTCTCCCGGGGAGCTGTTTTTT. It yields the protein CSVVRSPGELFF.

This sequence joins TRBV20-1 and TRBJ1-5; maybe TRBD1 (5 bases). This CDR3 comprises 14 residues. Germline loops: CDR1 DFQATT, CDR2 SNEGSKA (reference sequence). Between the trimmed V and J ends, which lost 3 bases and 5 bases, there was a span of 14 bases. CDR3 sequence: CSARIRGPHQPQHF. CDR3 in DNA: TGCAGTGCTAGGATTCGGGGACCCCATCAGCCCCAGCATTTT.

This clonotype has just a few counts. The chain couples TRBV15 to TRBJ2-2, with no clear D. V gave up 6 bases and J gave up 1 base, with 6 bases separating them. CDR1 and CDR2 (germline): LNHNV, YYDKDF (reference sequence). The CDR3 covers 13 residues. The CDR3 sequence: CATSSENTGELFF. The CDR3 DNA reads TGTGCCACCAGTTCGGAGAACACCGGGGAGCTGTTTTTT. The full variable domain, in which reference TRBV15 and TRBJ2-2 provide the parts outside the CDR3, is DAMVIQNPRYQVTQFGKPVTLSCSQTLNHNVMYWYQQKSSQAPKLLFHYYDKDFNNEADTPDNFQSRRPNTSFCFLDIRSPGLGDTAMYLCATSSENTGELFFGEGSRLTVL.